This passage covers 17 T cell receptor beta chains from one sample sequenced in a study of cytomegalovirus exposure and HLA in healthy donors. The PCR was carried out with 60 Vbeta primers and 13 Jbeta primers. Using immunoSEQ multiplex PCR, the repertoire was profiled, and TCRdb retains in-frame clones only, with some absent. Seen here are around 200,000 clones, around 83% observed once, and the top ten hold 2.5% to 3.5%. The sequenced material came from PBMCs. These receptor sequences come from a woman aged 40 to 49 in good health and CMV-seronegative.

The genes are TRBV15 and TRBJ2-2; 9 bases match TRBD1. Germline CDR1 is LNHNV and CDR2 is YYDKDF (reference sequence). This CDR3 has 15 residues. Trimming took 2 bases from V and 5 from J; bases not matched to a gene: 3. The DNA for the CDR3 is TGTGCCACCAGCAGAAGGACAGGGGTAACCGGGGAGCTGTTTTTT. This codes for CATSRRTGVTGELFF.

The rearrangement uses TRBV5-6 and TRBJ1-2, with 7 bases aligning to TRBD1. There are 16 residues in the CDR3. Per germline, CDR1 SGHDT and CDR2 YYEEEE. The J segment lost 6 bases and the V segment lost 2 bases, leaving 13 bases of the junction unmatched. The CDR3, as DNA: TGTGCCAGCAGCTTAAGACAGGGACTCATGGTGAATGGCTACACCTTC. Amino acids: CASSLRQGLMVNGYTF.

V and J are TRBV18 and TRBJ1-1; D remains ambiguous. Germline values: CDR1 KGHSH, CDR2 LQKENI. V was clipped by 8 bases and J by 1 base, with 14 bases between them. There are 14 residues in the CDR3. CDR3 amino acids: CASALSGPNTEAFF. The CDR3 DNA is TGTGCCAGCGCACTAAGCGGGCCGAACACTGAAGCTTTCTTT.

This clone was picked up a small number of times. The genes are TRBV10-1 and TRBJ1-1, with 8 bases that match TRBD1. Trimming at V came to 5 bases and at J to 3 bases, leaving 8 bases not matched to a gene. CDR1 is WNHNN and CDR2 is SYGVQD in the germline V gene (reference sequence). This CDR3 has 15 residues. CDR3 region: CASSRDRGIYTEAFF. CDR3 nucleotide sequence: TGCGCCAGCAGTCGCGACAGGGGCATCTACACTGAAGCTTTCTTT.

The chain combines TRBV4-1 with TRBJ2-2, with 8 bases aligning to TRBD2. The V and J ends lost 4 bases and 1 base, in that order; junction bases with no gene match: 14. Germline V gene data show CDR1 as MGHRA and CDR2 as YSYEKL. The CDR3 is made up of 19 amino acids. The CDR3 protein is CASSPRVLDSGMNTGELFF. As DNA, the CDR3 is TGCGCCAGCAGCCCCCGAGTTCTTGATAGCGGGATGAACACCGGGGAGCTGTTTTTT.

V and J are TRBV7-8 and TRBJ2-7; D ambiguous. Germline V gene lookup returns CDR1 SGHVS and CDR2 FQNEAQ. The CDR3 extends over 13 amino acids. Trimming shortened V by 1 base and J by 7 bases, and 11 bases separated the two germline ends. The CDR3 bases are TGTGCCAGCAGCTTAGGTGGTAGCTCTGAGCAGTACTTC. Translation gives CASSLGGSSEQYF.

The chain recombines TRBV18 with TRBJ1-1; D is possibly TRBD1 (6 bases). The V end lost 0 bases, the J end lost 5 bases, and 13 bases lay between the germline ends. CDR3 length: 15 amino acids. Germline CDR1 KGHSH, CDR2 LQKENI. The CDR3 protein is CASSPPGGGGTEAFF. In DNA, the CDR3 is TGTGCCAGCTCACCACCGGGAGGGGGAGGGACTGAAGCTTTCTTT.

The CDR3 DNA is TGTGCCAGCAGAAACCGACAGGCATCACACATGTCCTACGAGCAGTACTTC. Translating gives CASRNRQASHMSYEQYF. V gene TRBV25-1 combines with J gene TRBJ2-7; D may be TRBD1 (6 bases). Trimming pared 6 bases from V and 1 base from J, leaving 22 bases between. Germline V gene lookup returns CDR1 MGHDK and CDR2 SYGVNS. The CDR3 consists of 17 residues.

The rearrangement joins TRBV4-2 to TRBJ1-2; D gene ambiguous. The germline V gene encodes CDR1 LGHNA and CDR2 YNFKEQ. V was shortened by 6 bases and J by 3 bases, with 20 bases between the two germline ends. This CDR3 region has 16 residues. CDR3 protein: CASRLTWVGFDYGYTF. The CDR3 DNA reads as TGTGCCAGCAGACTCACTTGGGTGGGCTTTGACTATGGCTACACCTTC.

V and J are TRBV7-3 and TRBJ2-7, with D maybe TRBD2 (5 bases). The ends were cut back, 0 bases at V and 6 bases at J, with 15 bases in the middle. Germline values: CDR1 SGHTA, CDR2 FQGTGA. The CDR3 consists of 15 residues. CDR3 sequence (DNA): TGTGCCAGCAGCTTAACGCCAGGACTTGGGCTCGAGCAGTACTTC. It specifies CASSLTPGLGLEQYF. The full variable domain, its missing parts supplied by reference TRBV7-3 and TRBJ2-7, is GAGVSQTPSNKVTEKGKYVELRCDPISGHTALYWYRQSLGQGPEFLIYFQGTGAADDSGLPNDRFFAVRPEGSVSTLKIQRTERGDSAVYLCASSLTPGLGLEQYFGPGTRLTVT.

The genes are TRBV4-1 and TRBJ2-7; TRBD1 agrees at 11 bases. After removal of 2 bases from V and 2 bases from J, the junction contained 5 bases not matched to a gene. The CDR3 loop spans 16 amino acids. The germline V gene encodes CDR1 MGHRA and CDR2 YSYEKL. The DNA of the CDR3 is TGCGCCAGCAGCCAATTCGGGACAGGGGGGCCCTACGAGCAGTACTTC. Its protein product is CASSQFGTGGPYEQYF.

The chain is built from TRBV23-1 and TRBJ2-7; 11 bases fit TRBD2. TRBV23-1 carries the ORF label, with uncertain function. J was trimmed by 2 bases and V by 2 bases; bases with no gene match: 5. This CDR3 contains 16 residues. The CDR3 loop is CASSQPTSGSAYEQYF. The CDR3 nucleotides are TGCGCCAGCAGTCAACCTACTAGCGGGAGTGCCTACGAGCAGTACTTC.

This chain connects TRBV19 to TRBJ2-2; tentatively, D is TRBD2 (5 bases). V was trimmed by 6 bases and J by 5 bases, leaving 10 bases between them. This CDR3 is 13 amino acids long. CDR1 is LNHDA, CDR2 SQIVND, per germline (reference sequence). CDR3 nucleotides: TGTGCCAGTAGGGACTCAACAACCGGGGAGCTGTTTTTT. Translation gives CASRDSTTGELFF.

This chain links TRBV7-2 with TRBJ2-6, with D possibly being TRBD2 (5 bases). Trimming stripped 5 bases from V and 0 bases from J, with 11 bases between. The CDR3 totals 16 residues. CDR1 and CDR2 from the germline V gene are SGHTA and FQGNSA. CDR3 loop: CASSHGESSGANVLTF. The CDR3 bases are TGTGCCAGCAGCCACGGGGAGTCCTCTGGGGCCAACGTCCTGACTTTC.

The rearrangement joins TRBV18 to TRBJ2-3; 7 bases align to TRBD1. Per the germline V gene, CDR1 is KGHSH and CDR2 is LQKENI. V lost 8 bases to trimming and J lost 2 bases; unmatched junction nucleotides: 7. The CDR3 loop spans 14 amino acids. CDR3 in DNA: TGTGCCAGCGCTTGGGACAGATTCACAGATACGCAGTATTTT. Amino acids: CASAWDRFTDTQYF.

Points on this clone: Other DNA variants within this sample encode the same CDR3. V gene TRBV5-1 combines with J gene TRBJ2-3; TRBD1 matches 9 bases. Germline lookup yields CDR1 SGHRS and CDR2 YFSETQ. V shed 5 bases and J 6 bases; nucleotides not matched to a gene: 7. The CDR3 is 14 residues long. As DNA, the CDR3 is TGCGCCAGCAGTCCGGGGACAGGGAGGGATACGCAGTATTTT. This sequence encodes CASSPGTGRDTQYF.

This chain connects TRBV27 to TRBJ2-3; TRBD2 matches 9 bases. The CDR3 contains 16 residues. Germline V gene data show CDR1 as MNHEY and CDR2 as SMNVEV (reference sequence). With V trimmed by 4 bases and J by 4 bases, 9 bases remained unmatched. In DNA, the CDR3 is TGTGCCAGCAGTTCAACTTTAGCGGGAGACGCAGATACGCAGTATTTT. It encodes CASSSTLAGDADTQYF.